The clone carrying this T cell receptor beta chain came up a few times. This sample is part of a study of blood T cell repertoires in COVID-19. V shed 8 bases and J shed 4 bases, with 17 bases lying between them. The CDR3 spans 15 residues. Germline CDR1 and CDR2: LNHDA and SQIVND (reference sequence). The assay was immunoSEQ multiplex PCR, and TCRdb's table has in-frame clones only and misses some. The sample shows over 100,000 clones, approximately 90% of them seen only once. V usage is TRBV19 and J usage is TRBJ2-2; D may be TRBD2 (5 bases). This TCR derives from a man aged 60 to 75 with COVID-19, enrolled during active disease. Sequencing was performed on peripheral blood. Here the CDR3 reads CASVSAGLGTGELFF. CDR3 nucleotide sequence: TGTGCCAGTGTTAGCGCAGGCCTGGGCACCGGGGAGCTGTTTTTT.